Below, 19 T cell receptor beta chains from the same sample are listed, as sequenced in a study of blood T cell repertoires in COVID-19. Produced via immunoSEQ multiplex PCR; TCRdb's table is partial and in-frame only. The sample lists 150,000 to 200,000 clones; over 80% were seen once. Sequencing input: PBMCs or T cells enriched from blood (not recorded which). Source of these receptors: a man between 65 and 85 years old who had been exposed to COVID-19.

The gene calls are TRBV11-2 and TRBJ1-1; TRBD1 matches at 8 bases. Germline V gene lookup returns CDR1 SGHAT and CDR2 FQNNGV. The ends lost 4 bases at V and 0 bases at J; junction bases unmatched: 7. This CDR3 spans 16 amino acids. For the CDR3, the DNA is TGTGCCAGCAGCTCCGCGACAGGGGCGATGAACACTGAAGCTTTCTTT. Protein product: CASSSATGAMNTEAFF.

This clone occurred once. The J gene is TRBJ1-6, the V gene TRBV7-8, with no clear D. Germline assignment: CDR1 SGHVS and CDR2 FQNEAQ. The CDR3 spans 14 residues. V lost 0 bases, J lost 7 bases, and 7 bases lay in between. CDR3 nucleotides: TGTGCCAGCAGCTTAGCACAGACCAATTCACCCCTCCACTTT. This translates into CASSLAQTNSPLHF. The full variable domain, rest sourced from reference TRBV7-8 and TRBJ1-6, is GAGVSQSPRYKVAKRGQDVALRCDPISGHVSLFWYQQALGQGPEFLTYFQNEAQLDKSGLPSDRFFAERPEGSVSTLKIQRTQQEDSAVYLCASSLAQTNSPLHFGNGTRLTVT.

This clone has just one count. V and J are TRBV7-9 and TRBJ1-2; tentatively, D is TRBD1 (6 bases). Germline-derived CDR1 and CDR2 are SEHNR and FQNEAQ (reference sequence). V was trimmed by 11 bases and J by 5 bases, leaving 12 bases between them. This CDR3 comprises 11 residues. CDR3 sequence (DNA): TGTGCCCAAGGGGGATTATATGGCTACACCTTC. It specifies CAQGGLYGYTF.

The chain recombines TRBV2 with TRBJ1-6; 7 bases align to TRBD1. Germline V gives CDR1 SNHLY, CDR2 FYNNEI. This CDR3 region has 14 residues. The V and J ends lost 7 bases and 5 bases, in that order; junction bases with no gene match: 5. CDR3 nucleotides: TGTGCCAGCATGACAGGGCTTAATAATTCACCCCTCCACTTT. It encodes CASMTGLNNSPLHF.

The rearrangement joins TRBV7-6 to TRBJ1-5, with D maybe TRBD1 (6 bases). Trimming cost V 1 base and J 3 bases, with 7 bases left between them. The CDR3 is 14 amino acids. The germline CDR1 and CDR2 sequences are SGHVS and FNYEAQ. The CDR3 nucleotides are TGTGCCAGCAGCTTAGGGACAGTCAATCAGCCCCAGCATTTT. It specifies CASSLGTVNQPQHF.

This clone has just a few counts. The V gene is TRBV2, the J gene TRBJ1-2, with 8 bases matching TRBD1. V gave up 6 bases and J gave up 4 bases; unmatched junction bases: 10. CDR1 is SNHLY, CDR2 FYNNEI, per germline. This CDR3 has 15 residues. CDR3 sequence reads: CASRKEQGAAYGYTF. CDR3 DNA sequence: TGTGCCAGCAGAAAAGAGCAGGGGGCGGCCTATGGCTACACCTTC.

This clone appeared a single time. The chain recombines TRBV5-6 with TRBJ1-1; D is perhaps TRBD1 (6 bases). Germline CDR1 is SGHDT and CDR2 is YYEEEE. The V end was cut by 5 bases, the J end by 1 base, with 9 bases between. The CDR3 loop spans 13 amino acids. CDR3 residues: CASRQQGNTEAFF. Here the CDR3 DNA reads TGTGCCAGCAGACAACAGGGGAACACTGAAGCTTTCTTT.

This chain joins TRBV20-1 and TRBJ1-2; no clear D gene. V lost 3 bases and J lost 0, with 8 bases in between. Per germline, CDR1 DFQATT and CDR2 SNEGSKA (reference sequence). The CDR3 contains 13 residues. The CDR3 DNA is TGCAGTGCTAGTCCTAAGACTAACTATGGCTACACCTTC. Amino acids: CSASPKTNYGYTF.

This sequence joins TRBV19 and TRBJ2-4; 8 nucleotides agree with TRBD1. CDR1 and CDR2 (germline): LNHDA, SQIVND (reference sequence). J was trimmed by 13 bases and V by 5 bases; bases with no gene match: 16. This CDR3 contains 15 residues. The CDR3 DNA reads TGTGCCAGTAGTCCCCAGGTAGGGGCAGGGGGCGGGCAGTACTTC. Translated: CASSPQVGAGGGQYF.

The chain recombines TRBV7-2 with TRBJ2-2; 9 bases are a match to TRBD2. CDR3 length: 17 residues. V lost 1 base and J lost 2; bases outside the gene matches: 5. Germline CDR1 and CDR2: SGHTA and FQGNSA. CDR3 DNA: TGTGCCAGCAGCTTAGGATGGCTAGCGGGAAACACCGGGGAGCTGTTTTTT. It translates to CASSLGWLAGNTGELFF.

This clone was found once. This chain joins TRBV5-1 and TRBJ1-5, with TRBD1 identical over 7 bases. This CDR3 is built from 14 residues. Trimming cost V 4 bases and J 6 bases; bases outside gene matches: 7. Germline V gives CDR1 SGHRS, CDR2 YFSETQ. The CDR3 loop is CASSTGQDGQPQHF. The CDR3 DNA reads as TGCGCCAGCAGCACCGGACAGGACGGTCAGCCCCAGCATTTT.

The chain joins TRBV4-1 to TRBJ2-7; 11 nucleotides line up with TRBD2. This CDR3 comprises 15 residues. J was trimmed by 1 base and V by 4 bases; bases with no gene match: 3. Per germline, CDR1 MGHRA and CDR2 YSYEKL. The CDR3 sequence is CASSLGTSGSYEQYF. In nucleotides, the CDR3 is TGCGCCAGCAGCCTCGGGACTAGCGGTTCCTACGAGCAGTACTTC.

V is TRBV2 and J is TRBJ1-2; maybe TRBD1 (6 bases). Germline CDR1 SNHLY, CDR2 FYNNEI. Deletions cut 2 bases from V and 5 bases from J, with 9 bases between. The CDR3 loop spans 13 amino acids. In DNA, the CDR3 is TGTGCCAGCAGTGAACCCAGGGGTTATGGCTACACCTTC. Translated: CASSEPRGYGYTF. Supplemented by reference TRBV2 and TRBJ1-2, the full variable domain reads EPEVTQTPSHQVTQMGQEVILRCVPISNHLYFYWYRQILGQKVEFLVSFYNNEISEKSEIFDDQFSVERPDGSNFTLKIRSTKLEDSAMYFCASSEPRGYGYTFGSGTRLTVV.

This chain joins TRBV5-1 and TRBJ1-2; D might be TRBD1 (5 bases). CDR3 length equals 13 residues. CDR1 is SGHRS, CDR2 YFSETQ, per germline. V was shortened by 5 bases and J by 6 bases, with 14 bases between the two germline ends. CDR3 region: CASSQGLRNGYTF. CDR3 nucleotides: TGCGCCAGCAGTCAGGGCCTTCGTAATGGCTACACCTTC. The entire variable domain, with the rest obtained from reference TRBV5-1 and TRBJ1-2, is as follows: KAGVTQTPRYLIKTRGQQVTLSCSPISGHRSVSWYQQTPGQGLQFLFEYFSETQRNKGNFPGRFSGRQFSNSRSEMNVSTLELGDSALYLCASSQGLRNGYTFGSGTRLTVV.

CDR3 in DNA: TGTGCCAGCAGACAGGGAGTGGGAGAAAAACTGTTTTTT. It codes for CASRQGVGEKLFF. The V and J genes are TRBV2 and TRBJ1-4; possibly TRBD1 for D (6 bases). V was shortened by 6 bases and J by 8 bases, with 13 bases between the two germline ends. CDR1 is SNHLY, CDR2 FYNNEI, per germline. The length of the CDR3 is 13 residues.

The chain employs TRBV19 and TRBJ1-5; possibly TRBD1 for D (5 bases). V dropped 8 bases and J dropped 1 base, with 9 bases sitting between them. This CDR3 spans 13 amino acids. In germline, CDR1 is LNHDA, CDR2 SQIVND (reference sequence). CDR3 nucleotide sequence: TGTGCCAGTGCGCAGGGAAGCAATCAGCCCCAGCATTTT. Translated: CASAQGSNQPQHF.

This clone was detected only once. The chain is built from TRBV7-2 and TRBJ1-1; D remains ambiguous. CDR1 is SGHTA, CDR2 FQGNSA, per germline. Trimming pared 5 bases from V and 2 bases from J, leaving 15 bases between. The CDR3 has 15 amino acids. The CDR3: CASSDPGRENTEAFF. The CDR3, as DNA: TGTGCCAGCAGCGACCCTGGGAGGGAAAACACTGAAGCTTTCTTT.

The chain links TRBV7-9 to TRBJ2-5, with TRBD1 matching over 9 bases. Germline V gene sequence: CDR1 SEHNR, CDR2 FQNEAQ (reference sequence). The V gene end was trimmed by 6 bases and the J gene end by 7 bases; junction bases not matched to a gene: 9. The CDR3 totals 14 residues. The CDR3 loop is CASRTYRGRGTQYF. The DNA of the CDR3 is TGTGCCAGCAGAACATACAGGGGGCGCGGGACCCAGTACTTC.

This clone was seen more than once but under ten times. The chain's CDR3 is CASSLAGGGQETQYF. The CDR3 region has the DNA TGTGCCAGCAGTTTGGCGGGGGGCGGGCAAGAGACCCAGTACTTC. V gene TRBV25-1 combines with J gene TRBJ2-5; 8 bases are a match to TRBD2. CDR3 length: 15 residues. CDR1 is MGHDK, CDR2 SYGVNS, per germline. V shed 5 bases and J 2 bases; nucleotides not matched to a gene: 7.